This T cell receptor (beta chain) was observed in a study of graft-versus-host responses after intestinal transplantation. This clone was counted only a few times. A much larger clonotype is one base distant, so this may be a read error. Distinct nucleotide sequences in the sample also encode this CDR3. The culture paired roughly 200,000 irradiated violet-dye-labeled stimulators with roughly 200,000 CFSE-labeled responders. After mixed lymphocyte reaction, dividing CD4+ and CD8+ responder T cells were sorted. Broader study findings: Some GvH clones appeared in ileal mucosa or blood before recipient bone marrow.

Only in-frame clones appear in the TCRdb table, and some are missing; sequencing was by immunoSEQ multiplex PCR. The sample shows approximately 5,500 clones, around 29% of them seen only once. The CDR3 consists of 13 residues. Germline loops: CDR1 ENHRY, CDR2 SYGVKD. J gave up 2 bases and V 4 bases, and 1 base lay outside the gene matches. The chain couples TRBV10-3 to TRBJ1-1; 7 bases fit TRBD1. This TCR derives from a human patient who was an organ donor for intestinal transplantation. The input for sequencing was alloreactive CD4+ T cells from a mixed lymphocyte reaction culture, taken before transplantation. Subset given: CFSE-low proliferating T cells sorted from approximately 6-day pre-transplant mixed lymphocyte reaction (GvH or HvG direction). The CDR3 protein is CAISGTGNTEAFF. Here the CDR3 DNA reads TGTGCCATCAGTGGGACAGGTAACACTGAAGCTTTCTTT.